This T cell receptor (beta chain) is from a study of Graves' ophthalmopathy and Graves' hyperthyroidism. Study findings and constraints: Ophthalmopathy progression cases were predicted by the model with roughly 64% sensitivity and 72% to 80% specificity. Most clonotypes expanded in thyroid above 0.001 frequency were present in blood too.

A word on this clonotype: What it binds is unknown. An end of the junction does not agree with germline; a read error may underlie this.

Amplification targeted the TCR beta CDR3 regions, with RNA transcripts as the source material. First-round RT-PCR relied on HTBI primers, and a second-round multiplex PCR came next. Using its own MiXCR run on the multiplex PCR reads, TCRdb lists one record per CDR3 protein. The table has approximately 700,000 distinct CDR3 sequences, about two fifths seen once; the top ten hold around 3.3%. The sequence derives from an adult man with Graves' ophthalmopathy. The sequencing input was peripheral blood.

DNA of the CDR3: TGTGCCACCGGCAGGGAGACACTGAACACTGAAGCTTTCTTT. Amino acid sequence: CATGRETLNTEAFF. V and J are TRBV15 and TRBJ1-1; maybe TRBD1 (5 bases). Looked up from germline, CDR1 is LNHNV and CDR2 is YYDKDF (reference sequence). The CDR3 loop spans 14 amino acids.